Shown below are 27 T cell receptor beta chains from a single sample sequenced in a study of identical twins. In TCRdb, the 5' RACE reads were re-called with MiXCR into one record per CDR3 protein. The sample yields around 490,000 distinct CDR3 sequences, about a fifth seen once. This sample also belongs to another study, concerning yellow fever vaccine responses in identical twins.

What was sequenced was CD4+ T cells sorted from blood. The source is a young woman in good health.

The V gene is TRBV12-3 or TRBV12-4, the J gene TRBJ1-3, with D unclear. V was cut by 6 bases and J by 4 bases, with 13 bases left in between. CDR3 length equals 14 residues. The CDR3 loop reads CASSQGATGNTIYF. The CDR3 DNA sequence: TGTGCCAGCAGCCAAGGTGCGACGGGAAACACCATATATTTT.

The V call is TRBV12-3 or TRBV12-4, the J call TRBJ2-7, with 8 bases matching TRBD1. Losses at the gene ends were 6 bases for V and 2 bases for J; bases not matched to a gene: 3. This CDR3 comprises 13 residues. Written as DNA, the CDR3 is TGTGCCAGCAGCAAGGACAGGGCCTACGAGCAGTACTTC. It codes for CASSKDRAYEQYF.

Here the CDR3 reads CSARPEWGTYNEQFF. The CDR3 DNA follows: TGCAGTGCTAGACCCGAGTGGGGGACCTACAATGAGCAGTTCTTC. The chain couples TRBV20-1 to TRBJ2-1, with D perhaps assigned TRBD1 or TRBD2 (5 bases each). From germline, CDR1 is DFQATT and CDR2 SNEGSKA (reference sequence). The CDR3 sequence is 15 residues long. The V gene lost 2 bases and the J gene lost 2 bases, with 13 bases spanning the gap.

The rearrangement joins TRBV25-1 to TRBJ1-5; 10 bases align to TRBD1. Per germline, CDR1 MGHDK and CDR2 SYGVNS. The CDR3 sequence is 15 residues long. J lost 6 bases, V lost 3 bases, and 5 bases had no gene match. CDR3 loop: CASSDGQGVGQPQHF. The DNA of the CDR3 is TGTGCCAGCAGTGACGGACAGGGGGTCGGTCAGCCCCAGCATTTT.

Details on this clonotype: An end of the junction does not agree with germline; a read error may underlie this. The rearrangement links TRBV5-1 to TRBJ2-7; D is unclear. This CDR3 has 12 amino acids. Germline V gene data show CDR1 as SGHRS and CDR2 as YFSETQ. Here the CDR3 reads CASSSTSRSLHF. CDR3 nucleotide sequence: TGCGCCAGCAGCTCTACCTCCCGCAGTCTCCACTTC.

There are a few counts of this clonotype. This CDR3 reads CASSRASGYTF. CDR3 sequence (DNA): TGTGCCAGCAGCCGAGCATCGGGCTACACCTTC. V is TRBV3-1 and J is TRBJ1-2, with D uncertain. The CDR3 has 11 residues. Germline assignment: CDR1 LGHDT and CDR2 YNNKEL (reference sequence). Trimming took off 4 bases at V and 8 bases at J, with 8 bases between the two ends.

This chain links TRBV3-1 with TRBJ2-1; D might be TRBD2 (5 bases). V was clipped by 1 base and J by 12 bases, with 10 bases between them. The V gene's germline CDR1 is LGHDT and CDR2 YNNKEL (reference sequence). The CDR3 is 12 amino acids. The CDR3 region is CASSQVGSRQFF. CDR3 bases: TGTGCCAGCAGCCAAGTGGGGAGTCGGCAGTTCTTC.

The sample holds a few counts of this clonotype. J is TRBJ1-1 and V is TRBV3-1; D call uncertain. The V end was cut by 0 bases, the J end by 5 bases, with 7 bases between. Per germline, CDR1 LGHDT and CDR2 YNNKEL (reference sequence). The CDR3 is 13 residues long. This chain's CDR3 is CASSQDMRTEAFF. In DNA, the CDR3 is TGTGCCAGCAGCCAAGATATGAGGACTGAAGCTTTCTTT.

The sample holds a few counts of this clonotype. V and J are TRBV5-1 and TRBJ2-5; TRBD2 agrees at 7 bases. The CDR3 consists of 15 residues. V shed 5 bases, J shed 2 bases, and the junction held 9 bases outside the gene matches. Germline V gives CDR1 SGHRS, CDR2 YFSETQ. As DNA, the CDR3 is TGCGCCAGCAGGATAATCGGACTAGAACAAGAGACCCAGTACTTC. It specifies CASRIIGLEQETQYF.

CDR3 protein: CASSVVGVASYNEQFF. The CDR3 bases are TGTGCCAGCAGCGTAGTGGGGGTAGCCTCCTACAATGAGCAGTTCTTC. The rearrangement uses TRBV9 and TRBJ2-1; D may be TRBD1 or TRBD2 (5 bases each). Germline V gives CDR1 SGDLS, CDR2 YYNGEE. V was clipped by 0 bases and J by 0 bases, with 10 bases between them. The CDR3 loop spans 16 amino acids.

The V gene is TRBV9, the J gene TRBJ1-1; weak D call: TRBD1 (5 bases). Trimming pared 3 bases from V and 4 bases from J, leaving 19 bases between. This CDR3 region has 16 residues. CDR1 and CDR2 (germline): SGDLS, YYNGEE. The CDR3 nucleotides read TGTGCCAGCAGCGCCCAGACGCCAGGGCCGATCACTGAAGCTTTCTTT. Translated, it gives CASSAQTPGPITEAFF.

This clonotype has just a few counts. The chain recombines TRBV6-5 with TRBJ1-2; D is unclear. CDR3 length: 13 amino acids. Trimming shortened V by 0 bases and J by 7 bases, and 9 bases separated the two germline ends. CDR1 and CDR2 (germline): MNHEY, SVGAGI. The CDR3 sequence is CASSYSSGSGYTF. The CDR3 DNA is TGTGCCAGCAGTTACTCGAGCGGGAGTGGCTACACCTTC.

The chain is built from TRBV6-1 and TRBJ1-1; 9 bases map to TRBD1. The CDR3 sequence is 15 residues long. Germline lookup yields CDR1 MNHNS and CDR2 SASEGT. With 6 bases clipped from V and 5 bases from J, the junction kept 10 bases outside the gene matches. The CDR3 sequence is CASRKNRGLGTEAFF. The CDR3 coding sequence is TGTGCCAGCAGGAAGAACAGGGGGCTTGGTACTGAAGCTTTCTTT.

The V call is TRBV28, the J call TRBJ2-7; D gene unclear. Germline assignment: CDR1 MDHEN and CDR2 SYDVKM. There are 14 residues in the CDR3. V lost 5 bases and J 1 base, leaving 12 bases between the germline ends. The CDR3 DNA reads TGTGCCAGCAGTCGAAGCAGAGAATCCTACGAGCAGTACTTC. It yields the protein CASSRSRESYEQYF.

The CDR3 DNA reads as TGCAGTGCTAGAGATAGCACAGGGCAAGATACGCAGTATTTT. Translating it yields CSARDSTGQDTQYF. The chain has TRBV20-1 and TRBJ2-3, with D possibly matching TRBD1 (6 bases). From germline, CDR1 is DFQATT and CDR2 SNEGSKA (reference sequence). V was clipped by 0 bases and J by 5 bases, with 12 bases between them. There are 14 residues in the CDR3.

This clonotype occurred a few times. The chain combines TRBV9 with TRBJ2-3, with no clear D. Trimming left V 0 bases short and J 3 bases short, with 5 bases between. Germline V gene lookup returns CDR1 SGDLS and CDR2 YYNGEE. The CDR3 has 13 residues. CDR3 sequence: CASSVGQTDTQYF. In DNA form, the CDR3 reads TGTGCCAGCAGCGTAGGCCAAACAGATACGCAGTATTTT. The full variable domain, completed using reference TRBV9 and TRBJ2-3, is DSGVTQTPKHLITATGQRVTLRCSPRSGDLSVYWYQQSLDQGLQFLIQYYNGEERAKGNILERFSAQQFPDLHSELNLSSLELGDSALYFCASSVGQTDTQYFGPGTRLTVL.

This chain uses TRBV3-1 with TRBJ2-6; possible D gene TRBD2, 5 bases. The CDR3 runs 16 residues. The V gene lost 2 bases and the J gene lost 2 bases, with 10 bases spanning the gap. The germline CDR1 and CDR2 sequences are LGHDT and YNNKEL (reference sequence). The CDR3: CASSQRPGTGANVLTF. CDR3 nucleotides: TGTGCCAGCAGCCAAAGGCCGGGGACTGGGGCCAACGTCCTGACTTTC.

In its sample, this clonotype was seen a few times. As DNA, the CDR3 is TGTGCCAGCATCCCCGGGTCTCCCCTGTCCTACAATGAGCAGTTCTTC. Translating gives CASIPGSPLSYNEQFF. The J gene is TRBJ2-1, the V gene TRBV28; D is unresolved. Germline lookup yields CDR1 MDHEN and CDR2 SYDVKM. The CDR3 is 16 residues long. Between the trimmed V and J ends, which lost 7 bases and 1 base, there was a span of 17 bases.

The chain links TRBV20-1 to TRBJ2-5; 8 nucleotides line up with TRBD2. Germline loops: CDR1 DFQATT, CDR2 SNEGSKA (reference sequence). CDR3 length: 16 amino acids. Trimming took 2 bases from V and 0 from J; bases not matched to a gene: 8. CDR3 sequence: CSARNPGRGYQETQYF. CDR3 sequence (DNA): TGCAGTGCTAGAAATCCCGGGAGGGGGTACCAAGAGACCCAGTACTTC.

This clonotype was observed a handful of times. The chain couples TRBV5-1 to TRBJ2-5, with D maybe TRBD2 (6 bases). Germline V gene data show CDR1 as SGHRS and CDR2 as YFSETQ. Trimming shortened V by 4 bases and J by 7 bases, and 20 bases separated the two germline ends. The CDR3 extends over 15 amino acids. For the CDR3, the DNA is TGCGCCAGCAGCACCGGGGGTCGGGACCACGGGACCCAGTACTTC. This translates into CASSTGGRDHGTQYF.

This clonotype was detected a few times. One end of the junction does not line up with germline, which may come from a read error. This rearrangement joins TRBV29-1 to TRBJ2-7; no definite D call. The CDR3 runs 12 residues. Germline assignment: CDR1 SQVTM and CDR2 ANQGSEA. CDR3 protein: CSVEIPTQPRHF. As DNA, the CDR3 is TGCAGCGTCGAGATCCCGACACAACCGAGACACTTC.

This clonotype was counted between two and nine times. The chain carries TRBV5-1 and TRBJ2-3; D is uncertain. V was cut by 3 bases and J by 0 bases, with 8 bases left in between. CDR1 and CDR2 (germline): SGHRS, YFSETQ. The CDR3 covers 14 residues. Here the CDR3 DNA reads TGCGCCAGCAGCTCGGAGTACAGCACAGATACGCAGTATTTT. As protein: CASSSEYSTDTQYF.

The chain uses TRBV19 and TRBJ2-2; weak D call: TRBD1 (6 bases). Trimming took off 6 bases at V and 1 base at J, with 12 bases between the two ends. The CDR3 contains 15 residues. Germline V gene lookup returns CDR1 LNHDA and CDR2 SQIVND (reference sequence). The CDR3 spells CASRRDKGNTGELFF. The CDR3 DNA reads TGTGCCAGTAGAAGGGACAAGGGGAACACCGGGGAGCTGTTTTTT.

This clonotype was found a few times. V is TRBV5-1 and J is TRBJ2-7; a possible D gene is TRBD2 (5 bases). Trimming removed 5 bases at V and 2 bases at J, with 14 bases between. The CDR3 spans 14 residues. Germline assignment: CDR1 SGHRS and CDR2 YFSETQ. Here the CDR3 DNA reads TGCGCCAGCAGGGTATGGACGGGAACCTACGAGCAGTACTTC. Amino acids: CASRVWTGTYEQYF.

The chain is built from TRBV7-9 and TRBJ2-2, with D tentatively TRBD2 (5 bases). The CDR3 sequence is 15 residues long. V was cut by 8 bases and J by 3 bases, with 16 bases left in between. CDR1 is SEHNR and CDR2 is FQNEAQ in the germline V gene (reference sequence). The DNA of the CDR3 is TGTGCCAGCCAAAGTGGGCTAGCCTACACCGGGGAGCTGTTTTTT. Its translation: CASQSGLAYTGELFF.

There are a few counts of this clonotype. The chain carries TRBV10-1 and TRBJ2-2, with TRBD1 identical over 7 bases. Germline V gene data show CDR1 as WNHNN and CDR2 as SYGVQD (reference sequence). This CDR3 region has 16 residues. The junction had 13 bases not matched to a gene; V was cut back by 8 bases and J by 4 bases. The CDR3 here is CASRGTAQEPTGELFF. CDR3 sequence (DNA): TGCGCCAGCCGAGGGACAGCTCAGGAGCCCACCGGGGAGCTGTTTTTT.

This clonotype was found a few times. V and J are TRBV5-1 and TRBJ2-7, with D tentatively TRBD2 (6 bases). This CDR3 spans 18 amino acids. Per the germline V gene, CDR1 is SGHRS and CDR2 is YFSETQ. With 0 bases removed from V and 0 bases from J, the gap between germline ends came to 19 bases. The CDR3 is CASSLEGYRRANSYEQYF. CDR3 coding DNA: TGCGCCAGCAGCTTGGAAGGCTACCGGAGGGCAAACTCCTACGAGCAGTACTTC. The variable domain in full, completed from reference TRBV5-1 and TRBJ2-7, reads KAGVTQTPRYLIKTRGQQVTLSCSPISGHRSVSWYQQTPGQGLQFLFEYFSETQRNKGNFPGRFSGRQFSNSRSEMNVSTLELGDSALYLCASSLEGYRRANSYEQYFGPGTRLTVT.